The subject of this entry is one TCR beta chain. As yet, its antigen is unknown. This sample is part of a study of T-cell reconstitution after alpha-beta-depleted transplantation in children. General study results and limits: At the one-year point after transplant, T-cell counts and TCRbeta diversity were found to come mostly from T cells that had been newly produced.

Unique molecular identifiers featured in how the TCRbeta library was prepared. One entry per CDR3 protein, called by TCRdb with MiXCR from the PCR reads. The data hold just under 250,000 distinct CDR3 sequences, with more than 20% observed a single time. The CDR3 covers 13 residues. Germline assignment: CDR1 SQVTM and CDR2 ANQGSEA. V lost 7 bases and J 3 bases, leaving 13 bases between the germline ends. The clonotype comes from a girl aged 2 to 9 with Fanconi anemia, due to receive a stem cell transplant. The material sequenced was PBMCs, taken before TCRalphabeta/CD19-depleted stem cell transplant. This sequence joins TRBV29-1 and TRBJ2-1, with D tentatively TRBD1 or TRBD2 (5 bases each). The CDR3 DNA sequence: TGCAGCGCCCGGGACGGCTTCTACAATGAGCAGTTCTTC. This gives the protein CSARDGFYNEQFF.